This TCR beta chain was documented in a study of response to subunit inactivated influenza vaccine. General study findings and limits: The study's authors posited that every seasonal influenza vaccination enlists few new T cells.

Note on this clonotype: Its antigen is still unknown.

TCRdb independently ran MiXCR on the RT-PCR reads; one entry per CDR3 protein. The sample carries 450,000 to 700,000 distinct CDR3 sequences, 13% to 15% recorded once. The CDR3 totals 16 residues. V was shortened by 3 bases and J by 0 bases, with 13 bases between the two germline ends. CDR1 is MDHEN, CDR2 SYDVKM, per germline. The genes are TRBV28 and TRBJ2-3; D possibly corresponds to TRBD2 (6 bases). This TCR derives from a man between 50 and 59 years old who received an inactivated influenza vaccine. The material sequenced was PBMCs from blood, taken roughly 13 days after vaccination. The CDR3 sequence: CASSFSSSGSTDTQYF. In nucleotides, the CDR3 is TGTGCCAGCAGTTTCAGTTCAAGCGGGAGCACAGATACGCAGTATTTT.